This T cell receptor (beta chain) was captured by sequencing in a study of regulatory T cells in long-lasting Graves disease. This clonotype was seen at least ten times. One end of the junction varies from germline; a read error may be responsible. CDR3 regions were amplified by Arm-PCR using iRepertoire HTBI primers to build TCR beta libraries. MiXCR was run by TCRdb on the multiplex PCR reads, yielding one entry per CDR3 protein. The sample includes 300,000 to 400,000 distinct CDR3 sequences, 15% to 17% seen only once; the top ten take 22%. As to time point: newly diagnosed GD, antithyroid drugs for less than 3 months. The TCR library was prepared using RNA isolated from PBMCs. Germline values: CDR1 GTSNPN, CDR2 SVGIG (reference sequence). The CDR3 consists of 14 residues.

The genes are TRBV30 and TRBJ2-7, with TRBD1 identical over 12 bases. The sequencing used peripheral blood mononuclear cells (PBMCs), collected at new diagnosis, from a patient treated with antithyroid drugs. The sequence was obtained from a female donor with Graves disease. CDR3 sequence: CAWWNRDRGHEQYF. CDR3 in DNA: TGTGCCTGGTGGAACCGGGACAGGGGGCACGAGCAATACTTC.